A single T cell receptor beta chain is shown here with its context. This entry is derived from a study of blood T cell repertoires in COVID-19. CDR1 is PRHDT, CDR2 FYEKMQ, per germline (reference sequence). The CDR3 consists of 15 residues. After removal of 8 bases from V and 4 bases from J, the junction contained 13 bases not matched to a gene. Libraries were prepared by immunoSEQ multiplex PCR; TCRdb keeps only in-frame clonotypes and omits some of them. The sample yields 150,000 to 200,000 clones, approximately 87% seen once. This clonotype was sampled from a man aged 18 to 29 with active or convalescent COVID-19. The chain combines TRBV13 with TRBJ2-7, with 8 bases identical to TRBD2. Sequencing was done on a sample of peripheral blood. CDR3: CASSNPRGARYEQYF. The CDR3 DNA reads TGTGCCAGCTCAAACCCGCGGGGGGCTAGGTACGAGCAGTACTTC.